This TCR beta chain originates from a study of blood T cell repertoires in COVID-19. Study in general: Donors in the United States, Italy and Spain gave samples during acute or convalescent COVID-19. Nucleic acid was either cDNA or gDNA, and it came from T cells, B-cell-depleted T cells, or PBMCs.

Sequencing used immunoSEQ multiplex PCR; TCRdb keeps in-frame clones, though not all of them. The table records about 220,000 clones, 65% to 90% of them present only once. CDR1 is SGHTA, CDR2 FQGNSA, per germline. The length of the CDR3 is 17 residues. V lost 1 base and J lost 4, with 17 bases in between. The TCR sequence derives from a woman aged 70-85 years with COVID-19, enrolled during active disease. Specimen: peripheral blood. This chain connects TRBV7-2 to TRBJ1-3; perhaps TRBD1 as D (5 bases). The CDR3, as DNA: TGTGCCAGCAGCTTAGGGGGGGTTAGGGGAGCCGGAAACACCATATATTTT. Translating it yields CASSLGGVRGAGNTIYF.